The 5 T cell receptor beta chains below all came from one sample that was sequenced in a study of blood T cells in healthy people across ages. Next came a second PCR, run for about 6 to 11 cycles, which used a sample-barcoded 5' primer along with a J-beta primer mix. Each CDR3 protein is one row after TCRdb ran MiXCR on the 5' RACE reads. The profile shows approximately 1.5 million distinct CDR3 sequences, approximately 43% of them singletons. The sequenced sample was blood. All receptors derive from a woman younger than 35 in good health.

J is TRBJ2-4 and V is TRBV5-6; the match to TRBD1 covers 9 bases. Germline V gene data show CDR1 as SGHDT and CDR2 as YYEEEE. The junction had 9 bases not matched to a gene; V was cut back by 4 bases and J by 1 base. The CDR3 spans 17 residues. The CDR3 protein is CASSTRTGDGAKNIQYF. The CDR3 DNA is TGTGCCAGCAGCACCCGGACAGGGGATGGGGCCAAAAACATTCAGTACTTC. The complete variable domain, with remaining parts taken from reference TRBV5-6 and TRBJ2-4, reads DAGVTQSPTHLIKTRGQQVTLRCSPKSGHDTVSWYQQALGQGPQFIFQYYEEEERQRGNFPDRFSGHQFPNYSSELNVNALLLGDSALYLCASSTRTGDGAKNIQYFGAGTRLSVL.

This rearrangement joins TRBV29-1 to TRBJ2-3; no clear D gene. The CDR3 totals 13 residues. Trimming took off 4 bases at V and 0 bases at J, with 8 bases between the two ends. CDR1 and CDR2 from the germline V gene are SQVTM and ANQGSEA. The CDR3 sequence is CSVGLPSTDTQYF. The CDR3 nucleotides are TGCAGCGTTGGACTTCCCAGCACAGATACGCAGTATTTT.

The gene calls are TRBV3-1 and TRBJ1-1; D is unresolved. Germline CDR1 and CDR2: LGHDT and YNNKEL (reference sequence). The CDR3 totals 14 residues. V gave up 5 bases and J gave up 4 bases, with 14 bases separating them. The CDR3 DNA reads as TGTGCCAGCAGCTTAGGGAGAGGGTCCACTGAAGCTTTCTTT. It is translated as CASSLGRGSTEAFF.

The chain combines TRBV27 with TRBJ1-1; D unclear. The CDR3 loop spans 16 amino acids. The germline V gene encodes CDR1 MNHEY and CDR2 SMNVEV (reference sequence). Trimming left V 8 bases short and J 0 bases short, with 19 bases between. CDR3 nucleotide sequence: TGTGCCAGCCAGTTGGTTGGTGTCGGGATGAACACTGAAGCTTTCTTT. Translation gives CASQLVGVGMNTEAFF.

The chain has TRBV6-6 and TRBJ1-4, with TRBD1 matching over 11 bases. Germline assignment: CDR1 MNHNY and CDR2 SVGAGI (reference sequence). This CDR3 contains 16 residues. Germline trimming cut 6 bases from V and 5 bases from J; bases unmatched to any gene: 8. CDR3: CASREDRGPGNEKLFF. Written as DNA, the CDR3 is TGTGCCAGCAGAGAGGACAGGGGGCCGGGGAATGAAAAACTGTTTTTT.